This T cell receptor (beta chain) comes out of a study of CD8 T cells in Susac syndrome. TCR beta sequencing was performed on blood CD8+ and CD4+ T cells. Under recently defined diagnostic criteria, the patients with Susac syndrome qualified as having definite or probable disease. When the RNA was reverse transcribed, random hexamers were used with an input of roughly 0.5 to 1 ug. Amplification of TCR beta CDR3 used immunoSEQ multiplex PCR across 54 Vbeta and 13 Jbeta. TCRdb itself ran the immunoSEQ multiplex PCR reads through MiXCR, one entry per CDR3 protein. The table includes some 94,000 distinct CDR3 sequences, just under 95% detected once. Study-level points and caveats: In Susac syndrome, CD4+ T cell repertoires lacked any clonal expansion.

Between the trimmed V and J ends, which lost 3 bases and 3 bases, there was a span of 12 bases. Germline CDR1 reads DFQATT; CDR2 reads SNEGSKA (reference sequence). The CDR3 is 13 amino acids. Comments on this clonotype: Antigen: not known.

Sequencing was carried out using CD4+ T cells from PBMCs. The chain carries TRBV20-1 and TRBJ2-7; D tentatively fits TRBD1 or TRBD2 (5 bases each). This TCR was recovered from a human donor with Susac syndrome. CDR3 coding DNA: TGCAGTGCTAGTCTCCGGGGCTACTACGAGCAGTACTTC. Its protein product is CSASLRGYYEQYF.